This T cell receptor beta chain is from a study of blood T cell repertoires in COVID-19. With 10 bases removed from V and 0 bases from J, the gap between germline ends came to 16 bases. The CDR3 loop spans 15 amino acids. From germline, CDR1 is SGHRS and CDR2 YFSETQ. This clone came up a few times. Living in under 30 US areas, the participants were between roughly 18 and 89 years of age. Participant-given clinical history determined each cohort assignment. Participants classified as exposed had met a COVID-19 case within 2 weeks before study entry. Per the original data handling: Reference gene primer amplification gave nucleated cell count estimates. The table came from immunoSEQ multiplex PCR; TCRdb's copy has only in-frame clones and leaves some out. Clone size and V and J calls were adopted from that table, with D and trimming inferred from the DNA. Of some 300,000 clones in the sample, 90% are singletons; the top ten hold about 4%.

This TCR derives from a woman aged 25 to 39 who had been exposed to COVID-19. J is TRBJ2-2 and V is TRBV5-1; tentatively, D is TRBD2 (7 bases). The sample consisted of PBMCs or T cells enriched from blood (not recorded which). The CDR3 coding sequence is TGCGCCGCGACTCGCGGGGGCCCGAACACCGGGGAGCTGTTTTTT. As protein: CAATRGGPNTGELFF.